A selection of T cell receptor beta chains follows, all from one sample in a study of early stage breast cancer tumors. Generated by immunoSEQ multiplex PCR, the TCRdb table keeps only in-frame clones and is missing some. This sample has around 48,000 clones, with just over 90% found just once. Material for sequencing was blood. These receptors were collected from a person between 65 and 80 years old with breast cancer. The CDR3 runs from the conserved cysteine through the conserved F or W.

>TRBV6-1
CASSPGQKETQYF
>TRBV5-5
CASSPGSLVYGYTF
>TRBV28
CASIQSRADSPLHF
>TRBV19
CASTSAGTSGPAGDTQYF
>TRBV29-1
CSVEEQMNTGELFF
>TRBV7-2
CASSFSYEQYF
>TRBV7-6
CASSTGTVKETQYF
>TRBV6-5
CASSQQMGYYEQYF
>TRBV2
CASSPQGGDYGYTF
>TRBV7-2
CASSSLRGSGGLSQETQYF
>TRBV7-9
CASSFGQSGYGYTF